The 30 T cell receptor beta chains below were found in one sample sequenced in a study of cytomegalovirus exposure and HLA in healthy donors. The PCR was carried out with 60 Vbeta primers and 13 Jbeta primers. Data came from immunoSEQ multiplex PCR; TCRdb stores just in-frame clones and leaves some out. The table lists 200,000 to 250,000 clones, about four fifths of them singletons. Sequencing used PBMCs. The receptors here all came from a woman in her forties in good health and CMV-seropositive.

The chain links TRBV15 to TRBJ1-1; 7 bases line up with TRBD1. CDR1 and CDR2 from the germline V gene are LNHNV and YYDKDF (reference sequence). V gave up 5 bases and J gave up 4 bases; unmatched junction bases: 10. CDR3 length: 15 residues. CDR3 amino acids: CATSANRGIGTEAFF. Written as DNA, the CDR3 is TGTGCCACCAGCGCCAACAGGGGAATAGGCACTGAAGCTTTCTTT. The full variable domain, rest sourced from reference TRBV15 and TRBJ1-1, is DAMVIQNPRYQVTQFGKPVTLSCSQTLNHNVMYWYQQKSSQAPKLLFHYYDKDFNNEADTPDNFQSRRPNTSFCFLDIRSPGLGDTAMYLCATSANRGIGTEAFFGQGTRLTVV.

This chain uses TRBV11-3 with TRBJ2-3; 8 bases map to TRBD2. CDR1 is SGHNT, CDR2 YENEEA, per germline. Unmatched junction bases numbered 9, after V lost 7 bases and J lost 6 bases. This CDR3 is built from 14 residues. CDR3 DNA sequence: TGTGCCAGCACCCCCCGGGAGGGCCGGGATACGCAGTATTTT. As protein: CASTPREGRDTQYF.

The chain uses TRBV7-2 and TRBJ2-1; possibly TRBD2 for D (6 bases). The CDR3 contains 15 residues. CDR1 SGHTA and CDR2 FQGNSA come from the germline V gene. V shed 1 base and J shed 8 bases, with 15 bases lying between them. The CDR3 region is CASSLGGGITDEQFF. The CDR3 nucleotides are TGTGCCAGCAGCTTAGGGGGCGGGATTACGGATGAGCAGTTCTTC.

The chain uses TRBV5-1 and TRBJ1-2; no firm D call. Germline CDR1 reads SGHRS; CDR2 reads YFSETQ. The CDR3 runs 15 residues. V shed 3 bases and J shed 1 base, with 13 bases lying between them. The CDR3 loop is CASSSRLQSNYGYTF. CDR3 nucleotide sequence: TGCGCCAGCAGCTCCCGGTTACAGAGTAACTATGGCTACACCTTC.

CDR3 nucleotide sequence: TGCGCCAGCAGCCAAGGGATGACAGGGTCGAGCAACACCATATATTTT. Encoded protein: CASSQGMTGSSNTIYF. The chain combines TRBV4-1 with TRBJ1-3, with 7 positions matching TRBD1. Per the germline V gene, CDR1 is MGHRA and CDR2 is YSYEKL. The CDR3 is 16 residues long. V was clipped by 1 base and J by 7 bases; unmatched bases: 10.

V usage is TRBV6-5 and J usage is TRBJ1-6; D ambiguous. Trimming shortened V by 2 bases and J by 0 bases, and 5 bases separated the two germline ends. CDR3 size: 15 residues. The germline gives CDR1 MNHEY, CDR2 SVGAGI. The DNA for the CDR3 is TGTGCCAGCAGTTACGAGTACTCCTATAATTCACCCCTCCACTTT. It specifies CASSYEYSYNSPLHF.

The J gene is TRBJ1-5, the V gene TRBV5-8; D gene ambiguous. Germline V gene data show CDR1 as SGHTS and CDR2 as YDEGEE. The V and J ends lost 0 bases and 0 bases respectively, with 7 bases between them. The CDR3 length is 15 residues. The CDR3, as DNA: TGTGCCAGCAGCTTGGCAGGCTATAGCAATCAGCCCCAGCATTTT. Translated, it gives CASSLAGYSNQPQHF.

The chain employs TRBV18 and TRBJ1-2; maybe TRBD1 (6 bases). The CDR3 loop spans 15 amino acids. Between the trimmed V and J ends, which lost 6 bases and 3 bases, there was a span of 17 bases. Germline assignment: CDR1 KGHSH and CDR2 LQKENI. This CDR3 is CASSLGHGPDYGYTF. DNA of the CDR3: TGTGCCAGCTCGCTGGGACATGGTCCGGACTATGGCTACACCTTC.

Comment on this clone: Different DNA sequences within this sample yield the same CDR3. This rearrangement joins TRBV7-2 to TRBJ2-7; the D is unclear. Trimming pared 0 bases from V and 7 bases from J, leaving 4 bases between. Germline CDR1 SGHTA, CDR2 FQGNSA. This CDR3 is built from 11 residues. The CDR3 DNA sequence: TGTGCCAGCAGCTTAGCGAGGGAGCAGTACTTC. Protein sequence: CASSLAREQYF.

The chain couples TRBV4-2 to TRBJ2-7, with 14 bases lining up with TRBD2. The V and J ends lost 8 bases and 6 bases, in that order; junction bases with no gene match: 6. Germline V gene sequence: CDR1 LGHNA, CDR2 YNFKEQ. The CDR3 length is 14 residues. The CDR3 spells CASSPGTSGSEQYF. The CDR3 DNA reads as TGTGCCAGCTCACCCGGGACTAGCGGGAGCGAGCAGTACTTC.

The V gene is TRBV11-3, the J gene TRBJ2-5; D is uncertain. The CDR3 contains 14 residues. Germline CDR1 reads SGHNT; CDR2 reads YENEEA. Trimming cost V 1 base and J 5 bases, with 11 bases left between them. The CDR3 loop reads CASSLGARSETQYF. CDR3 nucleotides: TGTGCCAGCAGCTTAGGAGCTAGGTCGGAGACCCAGTACTTC.

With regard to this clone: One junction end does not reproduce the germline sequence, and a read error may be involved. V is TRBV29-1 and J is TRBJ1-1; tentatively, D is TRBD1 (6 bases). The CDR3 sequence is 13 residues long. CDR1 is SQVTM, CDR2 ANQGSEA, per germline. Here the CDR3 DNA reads TGCAGCGTTGAAACAGGGTTGGGCACTGAAGCTTCCTTT. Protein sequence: CSVETGLGTEASF.

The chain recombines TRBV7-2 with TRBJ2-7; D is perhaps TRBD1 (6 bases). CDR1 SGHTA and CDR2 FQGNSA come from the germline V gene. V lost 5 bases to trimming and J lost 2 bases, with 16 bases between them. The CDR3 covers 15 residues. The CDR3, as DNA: TGTGCCAGCAGCGCTACAGGGAGAGGTGCCTACGAGCAGTACTTC. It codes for CASSATGRGAYEQYF.

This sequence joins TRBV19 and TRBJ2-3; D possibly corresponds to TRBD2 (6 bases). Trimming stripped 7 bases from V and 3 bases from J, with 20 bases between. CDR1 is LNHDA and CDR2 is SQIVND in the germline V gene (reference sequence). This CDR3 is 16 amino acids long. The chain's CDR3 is CASMGGIGGITDTQYF. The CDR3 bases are TGTGCCAGTATGGGGGGAATAGGAGGGATTACAGATACGCAGTATTTT. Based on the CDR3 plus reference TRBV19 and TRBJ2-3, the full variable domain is DGGITQSPKYLFRKEGQNVTLSCEQNLNHDAMYWYRQDPGQGLRLIYYSQIVNDFQKGDIAEGYSVSREKKESFPLTVTSAQKNPTAFYLCASMGGIGGITDTQYFGPGTRLTVL.

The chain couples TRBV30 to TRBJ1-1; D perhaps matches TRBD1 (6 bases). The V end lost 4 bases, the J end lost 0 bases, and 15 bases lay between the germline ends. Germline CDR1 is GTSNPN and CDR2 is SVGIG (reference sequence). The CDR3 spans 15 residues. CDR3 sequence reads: CAWTRGRGMNTEAFF. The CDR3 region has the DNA TGTGCCTGGACTAGGGGGAGAGGGATGAACACTGAAGCTTTCTTT.

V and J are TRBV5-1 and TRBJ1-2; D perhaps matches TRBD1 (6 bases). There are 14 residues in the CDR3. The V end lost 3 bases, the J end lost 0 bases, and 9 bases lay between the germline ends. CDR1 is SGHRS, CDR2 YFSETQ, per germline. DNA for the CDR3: TGCGCCAGCAGCTCCGGACAGTCTAACTATGGCTACACCTTC. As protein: CASSSGQSNYGYTF. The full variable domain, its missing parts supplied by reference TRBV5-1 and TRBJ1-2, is KAGVTQTPRYLIKTRGQQVTLSCSPISGHRSVSWYQQTPGQGLQFLFEYFSETQRNKGNFPGRFSGRQFSNSRSEMNVSTLELGDSALYLCASSSGQSNYGYTFGSGTRLTVV.

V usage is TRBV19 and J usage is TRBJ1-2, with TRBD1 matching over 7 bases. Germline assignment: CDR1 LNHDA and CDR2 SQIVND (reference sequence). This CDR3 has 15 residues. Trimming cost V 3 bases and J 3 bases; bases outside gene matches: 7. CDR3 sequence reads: CASSIGLGTDYGYTF. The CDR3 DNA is TGTGCCAGTAGTATCGGGTTAGGGACAGACTATGGCTACACCTTC.

Written as DNA, the CDR3 is TGTGCCAGTAGTCCCATACAAGATAGCAATCAGCCCCAGCATTTT. This gives the protein CASSPIQDSNQPQHF. The gene calls are TRBV19 and TRBJ1-5, with no clear D. CDR1 and CDR2 (germline): LNHDA, SQIVND (reference sequence). The CDR3 contains 15 residues. V was clipped by 5 bases and J by 0 bases, with 11 bases between them.

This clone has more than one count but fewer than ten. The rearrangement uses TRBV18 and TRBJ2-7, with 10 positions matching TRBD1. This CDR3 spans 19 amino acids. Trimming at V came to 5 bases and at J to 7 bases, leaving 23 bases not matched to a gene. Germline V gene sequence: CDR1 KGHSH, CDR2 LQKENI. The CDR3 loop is CASSSRPGTGATLRREQYF. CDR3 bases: TGTGCCAGCTCATCTAGACCCGGGACAGGGGCTACGTTAAGACGGGAGCAGTACTTC.

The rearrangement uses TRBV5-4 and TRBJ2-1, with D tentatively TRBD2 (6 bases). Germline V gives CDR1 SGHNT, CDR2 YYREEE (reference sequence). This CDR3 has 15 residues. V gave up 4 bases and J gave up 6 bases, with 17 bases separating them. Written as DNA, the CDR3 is TGTGCCAGCAGCCCGCTAGCGTCCTCGAGCAATGAGCAGTTCTTC. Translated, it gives CASSPLASSSNEQFF.

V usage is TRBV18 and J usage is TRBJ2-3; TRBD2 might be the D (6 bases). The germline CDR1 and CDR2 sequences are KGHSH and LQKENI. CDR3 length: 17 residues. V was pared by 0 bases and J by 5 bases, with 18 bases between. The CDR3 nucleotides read TGTGCCAGCTCACCACCGCGGAGGGCCGGGTTTGGAGATACGCAGTATTTT. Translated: CASSPPRRAGFGDTQYF.

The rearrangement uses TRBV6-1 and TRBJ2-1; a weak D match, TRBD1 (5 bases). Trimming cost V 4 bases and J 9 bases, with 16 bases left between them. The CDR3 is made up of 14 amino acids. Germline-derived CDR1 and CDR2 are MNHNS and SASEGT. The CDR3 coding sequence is TGTGCCAGCAGTGTTAAAGGGGCCCCGGGTGAGCAGTTCTTC. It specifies CASSVKGAPGEQFF.

DNA of the CDR3: TGTGCCAGCAGCTTAGACGGGACAGGGGTTGTTGGGTATTTT. This encodes CASSLDGTGVVGYF. The genes are TRBV7-9 and TRBJ2-3, with 10 bases identical to TRBD1. Germline loops: CDR1 SEHNR, CDR2 FQNEAQ (reference sequence). The CDR3 is 14 amino acids. Trimming took 1 base from V and 14 from J; bases not matched to a gene: 9.

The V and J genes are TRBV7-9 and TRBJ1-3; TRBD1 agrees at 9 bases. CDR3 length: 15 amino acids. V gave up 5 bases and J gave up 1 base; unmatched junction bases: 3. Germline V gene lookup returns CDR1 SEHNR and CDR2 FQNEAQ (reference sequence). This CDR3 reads CASSTTGGSGNTIYF. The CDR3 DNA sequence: TGTGCCAGCAGCACGACAGGGGGATCTGGAAACACCATATATTTT. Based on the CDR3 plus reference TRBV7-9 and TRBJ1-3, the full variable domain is DTGVSQNPRHKITKRGQNVTFRCDPISEHNRLYWYRQTLGQGPEFLTYFQNEAQLEKSRLLSDRFSAERPKGSFSTLEIQRTEQGDSAMYLCASSTTGGSGNTIYFGEGSWLTVV.

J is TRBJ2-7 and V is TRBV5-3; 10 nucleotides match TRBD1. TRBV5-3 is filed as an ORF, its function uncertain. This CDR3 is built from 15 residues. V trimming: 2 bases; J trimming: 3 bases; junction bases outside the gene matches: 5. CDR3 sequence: CARSFTGTGDYEQYF. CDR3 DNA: TGTGCCAGAAGCTTCACCGGGACAGGGGACTACGAGCAGTACTTC.

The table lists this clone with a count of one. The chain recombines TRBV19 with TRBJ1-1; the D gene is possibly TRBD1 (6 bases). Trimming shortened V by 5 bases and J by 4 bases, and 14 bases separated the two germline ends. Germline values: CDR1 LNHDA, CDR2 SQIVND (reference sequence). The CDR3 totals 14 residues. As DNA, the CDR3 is TGTGCCAGTAGTTCGGGGGGGCCGGGCACTGAAGCTTTCTTT. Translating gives CASSSGGPGTEAFF.

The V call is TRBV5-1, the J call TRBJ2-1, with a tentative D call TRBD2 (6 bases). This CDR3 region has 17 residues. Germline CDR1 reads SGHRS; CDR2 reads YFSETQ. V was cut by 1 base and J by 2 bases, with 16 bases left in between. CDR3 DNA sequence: TGCGCCAGCAGCTTGCAAAGGGACTCGGGGACCTACAATGAGCAGTTCTTC. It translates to CASSLQRDSGTYNEQFF.

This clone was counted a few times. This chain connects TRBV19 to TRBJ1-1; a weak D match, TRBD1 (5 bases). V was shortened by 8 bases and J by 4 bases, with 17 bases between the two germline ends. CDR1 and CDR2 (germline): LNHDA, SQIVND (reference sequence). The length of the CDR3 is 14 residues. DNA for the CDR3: TGTGCCAGTCTTTTAAGGGCAGGGCGCACTGAAGCTTTCTTT. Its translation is CASLLRAGRTEAFF.

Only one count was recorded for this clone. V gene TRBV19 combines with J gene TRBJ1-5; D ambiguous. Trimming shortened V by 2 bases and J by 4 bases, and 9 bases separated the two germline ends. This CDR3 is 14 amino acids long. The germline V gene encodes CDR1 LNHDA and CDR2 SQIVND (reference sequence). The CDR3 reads CASSIYDTNQPQHF. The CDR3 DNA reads TGTGCCAGTAGTATATATGACACAAATCAGCCCCAGCATTTT.

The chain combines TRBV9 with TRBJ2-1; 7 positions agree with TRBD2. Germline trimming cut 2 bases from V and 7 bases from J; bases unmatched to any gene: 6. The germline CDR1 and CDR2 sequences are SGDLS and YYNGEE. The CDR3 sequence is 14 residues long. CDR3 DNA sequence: TGTGCCAGCAGCGTCAGCGGGAAGTGGAATGAGCAGTTCTTC. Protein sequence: CASSVSGKWNEQFF.